This record concerns one TCR beta chain sequence. Its antigen is not identified. The data stem from a study of identical twins. Overall study results and limits: Low generation probability was overrepresented in out-of-frame alpha sequences shared by twins.

Germline V gene sequence: CDR1 SGHRS, CDR2 YFSETQ. The CDR3 sequence is 15 residues long. V shed 4 bases, J shed 2 bases, and the junction held 6 bases outside the gene matches. TCRdb called the 5' RACE reads again in MiXCR, with one record for every CDR3 protein. The sample has about 530,000 distinct CDR3 sequences, 15% seen once. These sequences were also reported in another study, on yellow fever vaccine responses in identical twins. From that second work: Among the twins, the vaccine T cell response reportedly seemed partly convergent and partly personalized.

This sequence joins TRBV5-1 and TRBJ1-2, with 9 bases matching TRBD1. Sequencing was done on a sample of CD4+ T cells sorted from blood. The clonotype comes from a woman between 18 and 29 years old in good health. CDR3 nucleotides: TGCGCCAGCAGCCCTGGAACAGGGGGCAACTATGGCTACACCTTC. This translates into CASSPGTGGNYGYTF.